These 15 T cell receptor beta chains came from one sample sequenced in a study of blood T cell repertoires in COVID-19. TCRdb's copy holds only in-frame clones and misses some; the assay was immunoSEQ multiplex PCR. Seen here are some 270,000 clones, 85% to 90% observed once, and the top ten hold more than 1.5%. The sample comprised PBMCs or T cells enriched from blood (not recorded which). All receptors derive from an older woman who had recovered from COVID-19.

V gene TRBV3-1 (or the pseudogene TRBV3-2) combines with J gene TRBJ2-7; the match to TRBD2 covers 12 bases. The CDR3 sequence is 15 residues long. After removal of 4 bases from V and 3 bases from J, the junction contained 4 bases not matched to a gene. The germline V gene has CDR1 LGHDT and CDR2 YNNKEL (reference sequence). In nucleotides, the CDR3 is TGTGCCAGCAGCCGACTACTAGCGGGAGGCTACGAGCAGTACTTC. Its protein is CASSRLLAGGYEQYF.

V is TRBV10-3 and J is TRBJ2-2, with a weak D call TRBD2 (5 bases). This CDR3 region has 13 residues. V was trimmed by 10 bases and J by 2 bases, leaving 11 bases between them. Germline V gives CDR1 ENHRY, CDR2 SYGVKD. The CDR3 coding sequence is TGTGCCACAGGAGCGGAAAACACCGGGGAGCTGTTTTTT. It encodes CATGAENTGELFF.

This clone has more than one count but fewer than ten. The chain couples TRBV7-6 to TRBJ2-7; the match to TRBD2 covers 7 bases. J lost 5 bases, V lost 4 bases, and 5 bases had no gene match. The germline V gene has CDR1 SGHVS and CDR2 FNYEAQ. The CDR3 consists of 13 residues. CDR3 amino acids: CASSSTSVHEQYF. The CDR3 nucleotides are TGTGCCAGCAGCTCAACTAGCGTGCACGAGCAGTACTTC. Looking up the rest from reference TRBV7-6 and TRBJ2-7 gives the full variable domain: GAGVSQSPRYKVTKRGQDVALRCDPISGHVSLYWYRQALGQGPEFLTYFNYEAQQDKSGLPNDRFSAERPEGSISTLTIQRTEQRDSAMYRCASSSTSVHEQYFGPGTRLTVT.

This clone was seen a single time. The chain uses TRBV10-3 and TRBJ2-1; D remains ambiguous. The CDR3 is 13 residues long. Per germline, CDR1 ENHRY and CDR2 SYGVKD. The V gene lost 2 bases and the J gene lost 7 bases, with 9 bases spanning the gap. Written as DNA, the CDR3 is TGTGCCATCAGTGAGACAGTTGCGAATGAGCAGTTCTTC. Translation: CAISETVANEQFF.

The CDR3 bases are TGTGCCATCAAGGGACAGGGCGGCAATCAGCCCCAGCATTTT. The encoded protein is CAIKGQGGNQPQHF. The chain couples TRBV10-3 to TRBJ1-5; 9 bases fit TRBD1. J lost 2 bases, V lost 7 bases, and 3 bases had no gene match. There are 14 residues in the CDR3. Germline CDR1 reads ENHRY; CDR2 reads SYGVKD.

The rearrangement links TRBV7-3 to TRBJ1-1, with unresolved D. V lost 2 bases to trimming and J lost 1 base, with 14 bases between them. This CDR3 comprises 16 residues. Germline CDR1 is SGHTA and CDR2 is FQGTGA. The CDR3 nucleotides read TGTGCCAGCAGCTTACAGAGCCCCGCGGCGAACACTGAAGCTTTCTTT. Residues: CASSLQSPAANTEAFF. The full variable domain, in which reference TRBV7-3 and TRBJ1-1 provide the parts outside the CDR3, is GAGVSQTPSNKVTEKGKYVELRCDPISGHTALYWYRQSLGQGPEFLIYFQGTGAADDSGLPNDRFFAVRPEGSVSTLKIQRTERGDSAVYLCASSLQSPAANTEAFFGQGTRLTVV.

The chain uses TRBV30 and TRBJ2-1; 10 bases match TRBD2. V shed 1 base, J shed 2 bases, and the junction held 5 bases outside the gene matches. Germline CDR1 GTSNPN, CDR2 SVGIG (reference sequence). This CDR3 spans 16 amino acids. DNA for the CDR3: TGTGCCTGGAGTGCCCTCCTAGCGGGAGCCTACAATGAGCAGTTCTTC. Translating gives CAWSALLAGAYNEQFF.

The rearrangement links TRBV7-9 to TRBJ2-7; 10 bases line up with TRBD2. CDR1 and CDR2 (germline): SEHNR, FQNEAQ (reference sequence). With 5 bases clipped from V and 0 bases from J, the junction kept 10 bases outside the gene matches. CDR3 length: 17 amino acids. CDR3: CASSLKNTSGVSYEQYF. CDR3 in DNA: TGTGCCAGCAGCCTTAAGAATACTAGCGGGGTCTCCTACGAGCAGTACTTC.

The table lists this clone with a few counts. This chain uses TRBV30 with TRBJ2-7; D is perhaps TRBD1 (6 bases). CDR1 and CDR2 from the germline V gene are GTSNPN and SVGIG (reference sequence). Trimming took off 2 bases at V and 4 bases at J, with 30 bases between the two ends. The CDR3 loop spans 19 amino acids. In DNA form, the CDR3 reads TGTGCCTGGAGTACCAGGGGACAAGGGTCCTACGGTACTTCTTACGAGCAGTACTTC. Its protein product is CAWSTRGQGSYGTSYEQYF.

V is TRBV6-6 and J is TRBJ1-5; weak D call: TRBD1 (6 bases). The V gene's germline CDR1 is MNHNY and CDR2 SVGAGI (reference sequence). Trimming took off 10 bases at V and 4 bases at J, with 17 bases between the two ends. This CDR3 is 14 amino acids long. This CDR3 reads CANSPGTTNQPQHF. The CDR3 coding sequence is TGTGCCAACAGCCCCGGGACAACGAATCAGCCCCAGCATTTT.

The chain employs TRBV21-1 and TRBJ2-7; the D call in the table, TRBD2, was not verified against the DNA. TRBV21-1 is classified as a pseudogene. The CDR3 spans 14 residues. The CDR3 sequence: CASSNRDSFVEQYF. The CDR3 region has the DNA TGTGCCAGCAGCAACCGGGATAGTTTCGTTGAGCAGTACTTC.

A word on this clone: Within the sample, other DNA sequences also encode this same CDR3. This rearrangement joins TRBV12-3 or TRBV12-4 to TRBJ2-3, with D hard to call. The CDR3 has 12 residues. The germline V and J ends were trimmed by 6 bases and 0 bases, with 4 bases remaining between them. In nucleotides, the CDR3 is TGTGCCAGCAGGTCTAGCACAGATACGCAGTATTTT. Its protein product is CASRSSTDTQYF.

This chain joins TRBV11-2 and TRBJ1-5; the D is unclear. V lost 3 bases and J 4 bases, leaving 13 bases between the germline ends. Germline-derived CDR1 and CDR2 are SGHAT and FQNNGV. The CDR3 covers 15 residues. CDR3 amino acids: CASSFSAGMNQPQHF. Here the CDR3 DNA reads TGTGCCAGCAGCTTTTCTGCGGGGATGAATCAGCCCCAGCATTTT.

This clone came up once. The chain joins TRBV19 to TRBJ1-5; 7 bases line up with TRBD1. The CDR3 runs 17 residues. V dropped 7 bases and J dropped 0; count of bases not matched to a gene: 12. The germline V gene encodes CDR1 LNHDA and CDR2 SQIVND (reference sequence). DNA of the CDR3: TGTGCCAGTAACATCCGGACAGGAGATTATAGCAATCAGCCCCAGCATTTT. Its translation: CASNIRTGDYSNQPQHF.

The V and J genes are TRBV3-1 (or the pseudogene TRBV3-2) and TRBJ1-2, with TRBD1 as a possible D gene (6 bases). With 4 bases removed from V and 3 bases from J, the gap between germline ends came to 12 bases. In germline, CDR1 is LGHDT, CDR2 YNNKEL (reference sequence). The CDR3 covers 14 residues. CDR3 sequence: CASSREGGDYGYTF. CDR3 coding DNA: TGTGCCAGCAGCCGAGAAGGGGGTGACTATGGCTACACCTTC.